This T cell receptor beta chain is drawn from a study of patients and donors after allogeneic stem cell transplantation. TCRdb redid the calling of the RT-PCR reads with MiXCR, one entry per CDR3 protein. Of 150,000 to 250,000 distinct CDR3 sequences detected, around two fifths appear once; the ten largest clones hold about 30%. Trimming removed 8 bases from V and 7 bases from J; junction bases left unmatched: 11. Germline CDR1 SEHNR, CDR2 FQNEAQ (reference sequence). The CDR3 is 15 residues long. Many counts were recorded for this clonotype. The rearrangement joins TRBV7-9 to TRBJ2-1, with 10 bases lining up with TRBD2. The TCR sequence derives from a human donor who was either an allogeneic HSCT recipient or a stem cell or donor lymphocyte infusion donor (not recorded which). It is not recorded whose cells these are; they may come from a transplant donor. The sequenced sample was blood, either unsorted or a sorted T cell fraction (not recorded which). The CDR3 coding sequence is TGTGCCAGCCATACTAGGCTAGCGGGAGATAATGAGCAGTTCTTC. It encodes CASHTRLAGDNEQFF.